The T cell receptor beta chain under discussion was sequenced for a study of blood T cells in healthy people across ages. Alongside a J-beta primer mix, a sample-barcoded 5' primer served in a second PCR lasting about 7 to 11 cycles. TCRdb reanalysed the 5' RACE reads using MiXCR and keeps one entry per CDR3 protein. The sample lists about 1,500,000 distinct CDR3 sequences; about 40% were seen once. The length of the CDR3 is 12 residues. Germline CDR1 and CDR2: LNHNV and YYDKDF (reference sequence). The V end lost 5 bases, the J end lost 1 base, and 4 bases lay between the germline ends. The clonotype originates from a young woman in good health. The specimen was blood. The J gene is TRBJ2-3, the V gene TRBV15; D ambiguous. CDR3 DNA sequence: TGTGCCACCAGCTGGGGCACAGATACGCAGTATTTT. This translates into CATSWGTDTQYF.